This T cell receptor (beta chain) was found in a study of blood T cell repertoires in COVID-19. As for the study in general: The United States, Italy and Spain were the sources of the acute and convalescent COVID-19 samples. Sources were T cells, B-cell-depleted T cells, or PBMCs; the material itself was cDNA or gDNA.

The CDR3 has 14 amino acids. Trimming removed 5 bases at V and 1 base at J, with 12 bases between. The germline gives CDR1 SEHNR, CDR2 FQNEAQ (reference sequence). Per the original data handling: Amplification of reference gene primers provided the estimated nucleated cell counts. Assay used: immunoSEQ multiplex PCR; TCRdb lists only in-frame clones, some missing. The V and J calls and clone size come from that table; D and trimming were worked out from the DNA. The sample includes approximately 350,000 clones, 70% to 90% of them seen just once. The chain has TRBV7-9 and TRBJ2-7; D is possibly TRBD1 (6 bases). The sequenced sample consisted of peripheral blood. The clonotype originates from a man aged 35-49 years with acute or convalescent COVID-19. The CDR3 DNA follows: TGTGCCAGCAGCCCAGGGGCGGGTTCCTACGAGCAGTACTTC. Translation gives CASSPGAGSYEQYF.